Shown below are 19 T cell receptor beta chains from a single sample sequenced in a study of shared clonotypes between healthy human individuals (TCRdb year 2020). Library creation used the immunoSEQ multiplex PCR assay. In its TCRdb copy, this immuneACCESS table keeps in-frame sequences only and misses some clones. Where compared with another copy, unresolved V genes explain less than half of these, and the others have no known cause. The sample table holds approximately 500,000 clones, of which almost 80% were seen once. Around 12% of the sample comes from the top ten. Material for sequencing was PBMCs. The receptor set was obtained from a woman between 40 and 55 years old in good health. Some clones in this sample may be carry-over from other donors' samples.

V is TRBV30 and J is TRBJ1-2; a weak D match, TRBD1 (5 bases). Between the trimmed V and J ends, which lost 0 bases and 8 bases, there was a span of 16 bases. The CDR3 sequence is 14 residues long. The germline V gene encodes CDR1 GTSNPN and CDR2 SVGIG (reference sequence). CDR3 sequence reads: CAWSVAQGGEGYTF. The CDR3 DNA reads TGTGCCTGGAGTGTAGCCCAGGGAGGCGAGGGCTACACCTTC.

This chain uses TRBV11-3 with TRBJ2-5; 12 nucleotides line up with TRBD2. The CDR3 runs 16 residues. Germline lookup yields CDR1 SGHNT and CDR2 YENEEA. V was clipped by 5 bases and J by 5 bases; unmatched bases: 9. The CDR3 here is CASSPGTSGFLETQYF. The CDR3, as DNA: TGTGCCAGCAGCCCCGGGACTAGCGGGTTCCTGGAGACCCAGTACTTC.

V gene TRBV23-1 combines with J gene TRBJ2-3; maybe TRBD2 (6 bases). TRBV23-1 is assigned to the ORF class and has an uncertain function. The CDR3 totals 17 residues. The V end lost 2 bases, the J end lost 2 bases, and 17 bases lay between the germline ends. CDR3 residues: CASSQDSQWRDTDTQYF. The CDR3, as DNA: TGCGCCAGCAGTCAAGATAGCCAATGGCGGGACACAGATACGCAGTATTTT.

The V gene is TRBV4-3, the J gene TRBJ2-1, with no clear D. Germline lookup yields CDR1 LGHNA and CDR2 YSLEER. V lost 1 base to trimming and J lost 5 bases, with 15 bases between them. The CDR3 is made up of 16 amino acids. In DNA form, the CDR3 reads TGCGCCAGCAGCCAAGTTTTGGACCCCCGGGACAATGAGCAGTTCTTC. Translation: CASSQVLDPRDNEQFF.

This clone has only a few counts. The J gene is TRBJ2-5, the V gene TRBV6-1; D not resolved. The germline gives CDR1 MNHNS, CDR2 SASEGT. V was cut by 7 bases and J by 2 bases, with 11 bases left in between. CDR3 length: 13 residues. The CDR3 DNA follows: TGTGCCAGCAACATCGGAGAACAAGAGACCCAGTACTTC. Its protein is CASNIGEQETQYF.

The chain recombines TRBV7-8 with TRBJ2-7, with unresolved D. Germline V gene sequence: CDR1 SGHVS, CDR2 FQNEAQ. The CDR3 extends over 13 amino acids. Trimming pared 2 bases from V and 4 bases from J, leaving 9 bases between. The CDR3 sequence: CASSLFSGYEQYF. The CDR3 DNA sequence: TGTGCCAGCAGCTTATTCTCCGGGTACGAGCAGTACTTC.

CDR3 residues: CASSLGLLGETQYF. The CDR3 nucleotides read TGCGCCAGCAGCCTGGGACTACTAGGGGAGACCCAGTACTTC. The chain links TRBV4-1 to TRBJ2-5; 7 nucleotides match TRBD2. V was clipped by 4 bases and J by 5 bases; unmatched bases: 7. From germline, CDR1 is MGHRA and CDR2 YSYEKL. The CDR3 length is 14 residues.

The V and J genes are TRBV7-8 and TRBJ1-2; D gene uncertain. CDR3 length equals 13 residues. Germline V lookup: CDR1 SGHVS, CDR2 FQNEAQ. V was shortened by 1 base and J by 4 bases, with 7 bases between the two germline ends. CDR3 in amino acids: CASSLEQFYGYTF. The CDR3 DNA sequence: TGTGCCAGCAGCTTAGAACAGTTCTATGGCTACACCTTC.

A few counts support this clone. The chain employs TRBV21-1 and TRBJ2-7; no check of the table's D call, TRBD1, against the DNA was made. TRBV21-1 is a pseudogene segment. The CDR3 contains 16 residues. The CDR3 DNA reads TGTGCCAGCAGTTCTCCCGCGTGGGACATGTCCTACGAGCAGTACTTC. The encoded protein is CASSSPAWDMSYEQYF.

CDR3 amino acids: CASRPQGIYQPQHF. CDR3 DNA sequence: TGTGCCAGCAGACCGCAGGGAATATATCAGCCCCAGCATTTT. V and J are TRBV28 and TRBJ1-5; TRBD1 is a possible D gene (5 bases). The germline V gene encodes CDR1 MDHEN and CDR2 SYDVKM. CDR3 size: 14 residues. V dropped 6 bases and J dropped 5 bases, with 14 bases sitting between them.

The rearrangement uses TRBV28 and TRBJ2-1; 8 nucleotides agree with TRBD1. Germline assignment: CDR1 MDHEN and CDR2 SYDVKM. V shed 7 bases, J shed 4 bases, and the junction held 15 bases outside the gene matches. The CDR3 runs 17 residues. The CDR3 protein is CASTLPVGQGGYNEQFF. CDR3 in DNA: TGTGCCAGCACTCTACCCGTCGGACAGGGTGGATACAATGAGCAGTTCTTC.

The V call is TRBV7-2, the J call TRBJ2-2; no firm D call. This CDR3 comprises 14 residues. The V end was cut by 4 bases, the J end by 4 bases, with 10 bases between. Germline V gene data show CDR1 as SGHTA and CDR2 as FQGNSA. DNA of the CDR3: TGTGCCAGCAGCTCAGGAGCAGCCACCGGGGAGCTGTTTTTT. Residues: CASSSGAATGELFF.

For this clone: A much larger clone differs from this one at a single base, so this may be a read error. V is TRBV2 and J is TRBJ1-3, with no clear D. V was trimmed by 6 bases and J by 0 bases, leaving 6 bases between them. Germline values: CDR1 SNHLY, CDR2 FYNNEI. CDR3 length: 13 residues. The CDR3 is CASRGISGNTIYF. CDR3 DNA sequence: TGTGCCAGCAGGGGGATCTCTGGAAACACCATATATTTT.

This chain links TRBV14 with TRBJ2-7; D may match TRBD1 or TRBD2 (5 bases each). V gave up 2 bases and J gave up 12 bases, with 14 bases separating them. CDR3 length: 12 amino acids. Germline V gene data show CDR1 as SGHDN and CDR2 as FVKESK. The CDR3 sequence is CASSQSSGTPYF. CDR3 nucleotide sequence: TGTGCCAGCAGCCAATCCTCCGGGACGCCGTACTTC.

This chain connects TRBV28 to TRBJ2-1; the D is unclear. V lost 5 bases to trimming and J lost 11 bases, with 16 bases between them. There are 13 residues in the CDR3. Per the germline V gene, CDR1 is MDHEN and CDR2 is SYDVKM. This chain's CDR3 is CASSLQSGLKQFF. As DNA, the CDR3 is TGTGCCAGCAGTCTTCAATCAGGTCTCAAGCAGTTCTTC.

This chain joins TRBV7-9 and TRBJ1-1, with unresolved D. The CDR3 is made up of 16 amino acids. Germline V gives CDR1 SEHNR, CDR2 FQNEAQ (reference sequence). The germline V and J ends were trimmed by 5 bases and 1 base, with 17 bases remaining between them. CDR3 sequence (DNA): TGTGCCAGCAGCCCTACGGCCCCCTCAGGGAACACTGAAGCTTTCTTT. Amino acid sequence: CASSPTAPSGNTEAFF.

The chain uses TRBV15 and TRBJ2-3; 7 nucleotides align to TRBD2. The CDR3 has 12 residues. Losses at the gene ends were 1 base for V and 14 bases for J; bases not matched to a gene: 6. CDR1 and CDR2 (germline): LNHNV, YYDKDF (reference sequence). In DNA, the CDR3 is TGTGCCACCAGCAGAGGAAGCGGGATGGTGTATTTT. Translated: CATSRGSGMVYF.

The genes are TRBV7-9 and TRBJ2-3, with D hard to call. Between the trimmed V and J ends, which lost 1 base and 2 bases, there was a span of 7 bases. This CDR3 spans 14 amino acids. Germline CDR1 is SEHNR and CDR2 is FQNEAQ (reference sequence). CDR3 coding DNA: TGTGCCAGCAGCTTAGATCTCCCCACAGATACGCAGTATTTT. Its protein product is CASSLDLPTDTQYF.

This clone turned up a few times. CDR3 nucleotide sequence: TGTGCCAGCAGCTTAGCCGAGGGAACGGGGCAAGAGACCCAGTACTTC. Translated, it gives CASSLAEGTGQETQYF. The chain joins TRBV7-9 to TRBJ2-5; the D gene is possibly TRBD2 (5 bases). This CDR3 is built from 16 residues. The germline gives CDR1 SEHNR, CDR2 FQNEAQ (reference sequence). The germline V and J ends were trimmed by 0 bases and 2 bases, with 13 bases remaining between them.